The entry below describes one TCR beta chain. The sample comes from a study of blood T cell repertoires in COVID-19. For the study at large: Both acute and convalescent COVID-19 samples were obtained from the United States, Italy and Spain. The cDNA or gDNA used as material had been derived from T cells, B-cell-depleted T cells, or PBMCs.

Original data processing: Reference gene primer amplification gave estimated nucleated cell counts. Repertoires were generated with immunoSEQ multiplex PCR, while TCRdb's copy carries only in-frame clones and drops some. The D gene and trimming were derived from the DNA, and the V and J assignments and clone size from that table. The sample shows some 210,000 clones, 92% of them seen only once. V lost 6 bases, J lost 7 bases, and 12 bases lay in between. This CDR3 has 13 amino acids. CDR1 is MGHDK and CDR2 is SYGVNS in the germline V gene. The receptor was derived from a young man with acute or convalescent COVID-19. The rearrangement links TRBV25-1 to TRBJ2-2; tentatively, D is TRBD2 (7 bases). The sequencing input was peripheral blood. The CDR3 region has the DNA TGTGCCAGCAGAGGGGGGGGCGGCGGGGAGCTGTTTTTT. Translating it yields CASRGGGGGELFF. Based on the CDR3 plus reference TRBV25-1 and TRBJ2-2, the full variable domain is EADIYQTPRYLVIGTGKKITLECSQTMGHDKMYWYQQDPGMELHLIHYSYGVNSTEKGDLSSESTVSRIRTEHFPLTLESARPSHTSQYLCASRGGGGGELFFGEGSRLTVL.